This is a list of T cell receptor beta chains from one sample in a study of cytomegalovirus exposure and HLA in healthy donors. Sequencing was performed with immunoSEQ multiplex PCR; in TCRdb, only in-frame clones are kept and a portion is missing. The sample yields tens of thousands of clones, roughly 70% seen once. Sequencing input: PBMCs. These receptors all stem from a man aged 50 to 60 in good health and CMV-seronegative. Each CDR3 is given without its conserved first and last residue.

>TRBJ2-5|TRBV6-5
ASSSRDRGRTQY
>TRBJ2-5|TRBV7-3
ASSQSTSGRGVETQY
>TRBJ2-3|TRBV4-3
ASSQDPYTDTQY
>TRBJ2-5|TRBV7-6
ASSRQGETQY
>TRBJ1-6|TRBV6-6
ASSFGDRGYSPLH
>TRBJ1-6|TRBV19
ASSGQGKNSPLH
>TRBJ1-3|TRBV7-9
ASNLDRAGNTIY
>TRBJ1-2|TRBV5-1
ASSLNTGPSWGYT
>TRBJ2-7|TRBV29-1
SVEGTGYEQY
>TRBJ2-5|TRBV5-6
ASSLDRGWETQY
>TRBJ2-1|TRBV5-4
ASSRDSTYNEQF
>TRBJ1-1|TRBV21-1
ASSKRGGERLTEAF
>TRBJ1-1|TRBV19
ASSILGQGDTEAF
>TRBJ2-5|TRBV10-3
AISGSSGSIEETQY
>TRBJ1-2|TRBV7-2
ASRIGTVANYGYT
>TRBJ1-1|TRBV10-3
AITDVGVRAF
>TRBJ1-3|TRBV2
ASPKGQGVSGNTIY
>TRBJ2-2|TRBV9
ASSVGTSGRRLTGELF
>TRBJ2-4|TRBV30
AWRRGRVAKNIQY
>TRBJ1-4|TRBV7-9
ASSQGTATNEKLF
>TRBJ1-2|TRBV4-2
ASSQMGQGDTYT
>TRBJ2-5|TRBV5-8
ASSSGTGSETQY
>TRBJ2-1|TRBV5-1
ASSSHILYQGSYNEQF
>TRBJ1-2|TRBV23-1
ASSQPVLNLGQGAGYT
>TRBJ2-3|TRBV4-3
ASRLLESTDTQY
>TRBJ2-1|TRBV13
ASSFLAGLAGGSSYNEQF
>TRBJ1-4|TRBV5-1
ASREPQGEKLF
>TRBJ2-2|TRBV6-1
ASSDRSRQVNTGELF
>TRBJ1-4|TRBV2
ASSEPRGTTNEKLF
>TRBJ1-1|TRBV5-1
ASSLVPTNTEAF
>TRBJ1-5|TRBV29-1
SAADRATQPQH
>TRBJ1-2|TRBV5-1
ASKLGTGTAYGYT
>TRBJ2-5|TRBV7-9
SSSIRHGETQY
>TRBJ1-5|TRBV2
ASSQEQASNQPQH
>.|TRBV5-6
ASSLLGRDYEQY
>TRBJ1-4|TRBV5-6
ASSLERDEKLF
>TRBJ2-5|TRBV12-5
ASGLATGLAGVPETQY
>TRBJ2-3|TRBV28
ASSPQGGNTDTQY
>TRBJ2-7|TRBV28
ASSLPGQFYEQY
>TRBJ2-3|TRBV7-9
ASSFSRVPDTQY
>TRBJ2-1|TRBV7-2
ASSQRPGAYSQF
>TRBJ1-1|TRBV6-5
ASRQTGYTEAF
>TRBJ1-6|TRBV5-1
ASSPVGLPLH
>TRBJ1-1|TRBV6-5
ASSYTHLGGDTEAF
>TRBJ2-3|TRBV7-3
ASSLIPGSDTQY
>TRBJ2-5|TRBV7-2
ASSLNRGLWETQY
>TRBJ2-2|TRBV4-2
ASSLGTSGGITGELF
>TRBJ2-3|TRBV5-4
ASSSDGGGTDTQY
>TRBJ1-2|TRBV10-3
AITRGPNYGYT
>TRBJ2-7|TRBV5-6
ASSFGGNRGYEQY
>TRBJ2-2|TRBV5-1
ASSLAAGGSGELF
>TRBJ2-3|TRBV30
AWSAQLAGGSDTQY
>TRBJ1-2|TRBV9
ASSVGSGTGAYGYT
>TRBJ1-4|TRBV6-5
ASSSGTGSKKLF
>TRBJ2-3|TRBV2
ASGWTSGATDTQY